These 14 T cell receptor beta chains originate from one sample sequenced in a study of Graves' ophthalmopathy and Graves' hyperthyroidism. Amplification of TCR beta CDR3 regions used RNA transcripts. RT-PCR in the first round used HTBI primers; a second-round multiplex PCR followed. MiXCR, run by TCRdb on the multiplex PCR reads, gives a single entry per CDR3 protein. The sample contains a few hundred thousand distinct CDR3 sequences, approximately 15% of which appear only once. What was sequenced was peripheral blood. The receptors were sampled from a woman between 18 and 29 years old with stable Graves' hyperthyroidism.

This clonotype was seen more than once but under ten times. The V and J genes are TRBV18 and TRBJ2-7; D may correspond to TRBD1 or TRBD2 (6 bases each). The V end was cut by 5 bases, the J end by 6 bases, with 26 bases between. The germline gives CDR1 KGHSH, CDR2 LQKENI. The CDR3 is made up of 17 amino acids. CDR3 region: CASSSLSGGGGRREQYF. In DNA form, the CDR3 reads TGTGCCAGCTCATCGTTGAGCGGAGGAGGGGGGAGGCGCGAGCAGTACTTC.

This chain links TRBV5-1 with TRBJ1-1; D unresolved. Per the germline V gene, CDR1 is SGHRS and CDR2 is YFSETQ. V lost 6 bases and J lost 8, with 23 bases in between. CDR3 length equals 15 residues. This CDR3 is CASTPIGNLKGEAFF. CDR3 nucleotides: TGCGCCAGCACACCAATTGGGAACCTTAAAGGCGAAGCTTTCTTT. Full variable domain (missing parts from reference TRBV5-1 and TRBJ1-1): KAGVTQTPRYLIKTRGQQVTLSCSPISGHRSVSWYQQTPGQGLQFLFEYFSETQRNKGNFPGRFSGRQFSNSRSEMNVSTLELGDSALYLCASTPIGNLKGEAFFGQGTRLTVV.

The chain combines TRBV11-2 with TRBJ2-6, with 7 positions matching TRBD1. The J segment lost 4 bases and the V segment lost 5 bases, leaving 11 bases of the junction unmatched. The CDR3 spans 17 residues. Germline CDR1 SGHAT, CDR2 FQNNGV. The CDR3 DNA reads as TGTGCCAGCAGCCCCATACGAACAGGGGCCGGGGCCAACGTCCTGACTTTC. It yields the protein CASSPIRTGAGANVLTF.

The CDR3 nucleotides are TGTGCCAGCAGTGTAGGCAGAACCAATGAGCAGTTCTTC. As protein: CASSVGRTNEQFF. The chain carries TRBV2 and TRBJ2-1; no clear D gene. The CDR3 length is 13 residues. CDR1 and CDR2 (germline): SNHLY, FYNNEI. V lost 4 bases and J 6 bases, leaving 10 bases between the germline ends.

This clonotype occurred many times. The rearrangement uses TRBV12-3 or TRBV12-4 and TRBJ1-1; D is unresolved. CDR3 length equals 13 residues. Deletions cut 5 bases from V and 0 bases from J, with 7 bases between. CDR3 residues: CASSRFMNTEAFF. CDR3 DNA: TGTGCCAGCAGTAGATTTATGAACACTGAAGCTTTCTTT.

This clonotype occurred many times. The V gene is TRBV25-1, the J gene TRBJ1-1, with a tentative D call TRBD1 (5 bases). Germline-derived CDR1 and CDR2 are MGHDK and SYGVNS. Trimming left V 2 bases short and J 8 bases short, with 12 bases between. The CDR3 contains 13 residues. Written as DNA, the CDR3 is TGTGCCAGCAGTGAAGCGGGTCCAGGGGAAGCTTTCTTT. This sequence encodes CASSEAGPGEAFF.

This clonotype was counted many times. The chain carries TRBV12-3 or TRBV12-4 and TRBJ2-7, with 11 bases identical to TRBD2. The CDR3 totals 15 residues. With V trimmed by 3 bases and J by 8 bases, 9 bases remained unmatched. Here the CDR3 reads CASSLPPGLAAQQYF. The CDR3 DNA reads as TGTGCCAGCAGTTTGCCTCCGGGACTAGCGGCCCAGCAGTACTTC.

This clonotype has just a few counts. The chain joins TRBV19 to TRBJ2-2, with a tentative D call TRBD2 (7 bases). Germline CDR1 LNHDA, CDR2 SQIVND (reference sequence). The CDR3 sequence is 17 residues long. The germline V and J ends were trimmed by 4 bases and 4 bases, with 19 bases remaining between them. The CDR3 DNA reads TGTGCCAGTAGTAGAGGCCCTCAAGGGGGGGGCACCGGGGAGCTGTTTTTT. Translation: CASSRGPQGGGTGELFF.

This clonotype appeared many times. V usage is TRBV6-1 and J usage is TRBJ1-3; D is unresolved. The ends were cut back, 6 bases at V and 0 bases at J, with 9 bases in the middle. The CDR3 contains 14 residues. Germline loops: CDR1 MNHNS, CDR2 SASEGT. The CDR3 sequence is CASRPGASGNTIYF. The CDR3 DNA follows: TGTGCCAGCAGACCGGGAGCCTCTGGAAACACCATATATTTT.

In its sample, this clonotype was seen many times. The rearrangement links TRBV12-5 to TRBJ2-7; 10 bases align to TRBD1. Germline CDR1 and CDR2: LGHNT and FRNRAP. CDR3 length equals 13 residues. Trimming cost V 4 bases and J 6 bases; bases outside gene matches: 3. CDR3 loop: CASGWDRGIEQYF. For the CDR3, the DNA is TGTGCTAGTGGTTGGGACAGGGGAATCGAGCAGTACTTC.

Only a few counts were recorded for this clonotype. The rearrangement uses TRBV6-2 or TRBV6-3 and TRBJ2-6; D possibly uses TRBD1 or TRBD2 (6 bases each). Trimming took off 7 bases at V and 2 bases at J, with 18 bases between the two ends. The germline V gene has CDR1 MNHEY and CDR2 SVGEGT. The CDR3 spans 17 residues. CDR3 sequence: CASTGGTGDPGANVLTF. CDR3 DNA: TGTGCCAGCACTGGGGGCACGGGGGACCCTGGGGCCAACGTCCTGACTTTC.

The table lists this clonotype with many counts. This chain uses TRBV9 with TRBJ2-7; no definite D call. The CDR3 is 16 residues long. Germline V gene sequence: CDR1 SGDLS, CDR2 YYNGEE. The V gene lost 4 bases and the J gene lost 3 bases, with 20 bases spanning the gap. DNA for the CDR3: TGTGCCAGCAGCTCTCGGCGGATTGCCACGATCTACGAGCAGTACTTC. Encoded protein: CASSSRRIATIYEQYF.

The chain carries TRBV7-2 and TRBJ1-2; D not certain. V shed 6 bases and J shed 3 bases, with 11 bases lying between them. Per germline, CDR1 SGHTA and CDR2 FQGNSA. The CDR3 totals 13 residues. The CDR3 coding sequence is TGTGCCAGCAGGAGAACATTTGACTATGGCTACACCTTC. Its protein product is CASRRTFDYGYTF.

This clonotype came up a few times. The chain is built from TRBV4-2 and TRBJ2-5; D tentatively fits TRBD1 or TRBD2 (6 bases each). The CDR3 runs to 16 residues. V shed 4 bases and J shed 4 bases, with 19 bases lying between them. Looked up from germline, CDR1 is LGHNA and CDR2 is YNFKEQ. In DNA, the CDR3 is TGTGCCAGCAGCCTGGGCTCGGGGGCGGAAAGAGAGACCCAGTACTTC. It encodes CASSLGSGAERETQYF.